The entry below describes one T cell receptor (beta chain). Library preparation (for TCRbeta) was performed with unique molecular identifiers. TCRdb recomputed calls from the PCR reads with MiXCR, one row per CDR3 protein. This table has approximately 340,000 distinct CDR3 sequences, 10% appearing once. This entry comes from a study of T-cell reconstitution after alpha-beta-depleted transplantation in children. The specimen was PBMCs from the stem cell graft donor, collected from the stem cell graft. This TCR came from a human donor who donated a stem cell graft to a child with acute lymphoblastic leukemia.

This chain's CDR3 is CASSQGGQNTLKAFF. In nucleotides, the CDR3 is TGTGCCAGCAGCCAAGGAGGACAGAACACACTGAAAGCTTTCTTT. The J gene is TRBJ1-1, the V gene TRBV4-2; D is possibly TRBD1 (6 bases). CDR3 length equals 15 residues. Germline V lookup: CDR1 LGHNA, CDR2 YNFKEQ. V dropped 1 base and J dropped 9 bases, with 18 bases sitting between them.